Here is one TCR beta chain with its context. A junction end diverges from the germline sequence, so it may reflect a read error. Looked up from germline, CDR1 is MGHDK and CDR2 is SYGVNS. The CDR3 is 15 residues long. This entry belongs to a study of blood T cell repertoires in COVID-19. Across the study: The origin of the acute and convalescent COVID-19 samples was the United States, Italy and Spain. In each case, the material was cDNA or gDNA derived from T cells, B-cell-depleted T cells, or PBMCs.

Authors' processing steps: The authors estimated nucleated cell counts from reference gene primer amplification. Method: immunoSEQ multiplex PCR; TCRdb's copy keeps in-frame clones and lacks some. That table supplies the V and J calls and clone size; D and trimming were determined from the DNA. The sample lists 150,000 to 180,000 clones; roughly 80% were seen once. What was sequenced was peripheral blood. This receptor was obtained from an older man with acute or convalescent COVID-19. The chain carries TRBV25-1 and TRBJ2-6, with 9 bases matching TRBD2. The chain's CDR3 is CASSGRGSGGGSQSF. For the CDR3, the DNA is TGTGCCAGCAGTGGGAGAGGTAGCGGGGGAGGATCGCAGTCTTTC.